This T cell receptor (beta chain) was identified in a study of cytomegalovirus exposure and HLA in healthy donors (dated by TCRdb to about 2017). Broadly, across the study: According to a later analysis, the approximately 120 validation repertoires were produced on the same platform as the 666 repertoires of the first cohort. The aim of the study was to test whether cataloging public T cell receptors could identify signatures of past pathogen exposure. In addition to the first cohort of around 670 subjects, a separate validation cohort of 130 or so different subjects was used. To predict cytomegalovirus infection status, the study brought together high-throughput TCR immunosequencing, statistical association of individual TCRs with disease status, and machine learning.

As encoded in the germline V gene, CDR1 is SGHAT while CDR2 is FQNNGV. The CDR3 runs 16 amino acids, cysteine and phenylalanine included. The kept DNA is CDR3 alone, 48 bases in frame from the first base. A distance of 17 bases separates the germline ends of V and J, which lose 0 bases and 5 bases respectively. The paper as a whole reports these results and caveats: In the study, some 160 TCR beta chains were listed as associated with cytomegalovirus. In vitro tests confirmed that a few of the cytomegalovirus-associated TCR beta chains recognize cytomegalovirus antigens. Cytomegalovirus status was reported to be diagnosed by the classifier with high specificity and sensitivity in both the original and validation cohorts. While some public TCRs were present in many individuals, most TCR sequences turned up only very rarely across donors. The validation cohort had no HLA typing available for a later analysis, so co-occurrence within that cohort was assessed over all 110 or so repertoires. It was suggested by the authors that the approach could potentially be generalized to other disease states and immunological phenotypes. A later analysis found that TCRs clustered in the first cohort also tended to co-occur in the 120 validation repertoires, with 94% of cluster scores above 0.

There are a few counts of this clone. The antigen it binds to is not known. Base qualities are missing; no much larger clone stands one base away. The library was prepared using the immunoSEQ multiplex PCR assay. Per the authors' processing: A statistical classification framework was built for diagnosing cytomegalovirus status from the catalog of TCR beta chain sequences. What TCRdb holds here is the immuneACCESS table cut down to in-frame rearrangements. Part of the clones is not present; checked against another copy, under half of the missing clones reflect an unresolved V gene, and the others are unexplained. The D gene and trimming were derived from the DNA, and the V and J assignments and clone size from that table. The table for this sample lists some 63,000 clones; approximately 88% of them were counted only once. More than 1% of the sample is held by the ten biggest clonotypes. Separate from the approximately 730-subject first cohort, the validation cohort of over 90 subjects was the group to which the donors belonged.

Specimen: PBMCs. The clonotype comes from a woman younger than 30 in good health and CMV-seronegative. This sequence uses TRBV11-2 and TRBJ2-7; the D gene remains uncertain. The CDR3 reads CASSLDHRVGVDEQYF. The nucleotide sequence is given as TGTGCCAGCAGCTTAGATCATCGTGTCGGAGTGGACGAGCAGTACTTC.